What follows is one T cell receptor (beta chain) and its context. PCR was performed using 60 Vbeta and 13 Jbeta primers. The repertoire was sequenced with immunoSEQ multiplex PCR; TCRdb's copy has only in-frame clones and lacks some. The sample carries tens of thousands of clones, about nine tenths recorded once. The sample originates from a study of cytomegalovirus exposure and HLA in healthy donors. The CDR3 is made up of 16 amino acids. Germline trimming cut 0 bases from V and 4 bases from J; bases unmatched to any gene: 8. Germline V gene sequence: CDR1 MNHEY, CDR2 SVGAGI. The chain links TRBV6-5 to TRBJ2-7; TRBD1 agrees at 8 bases. This receptor was identified in a woman in her forties in good health and CMV-seropositive. Sequencing input: PBMCs. CDR3 bases: TGTGCCAGCAGTTACTCGCCGCAGGGGGCCGCATACGAGCAGTACTTC. It translates to CASSYSPQGAAYEQYF.